These 23 T cell receptor beta chains were all obtained from the same sample, sequenced in a study of identical twins. TCRdb re-analysed the 5' RACE reads in MiXCR, keeping a single row per CDR3 protein. The sample includes 280,000 or so distinct CDR3 sequences, roughly 8.6% of them seen just once. The data also belong to a second study, concerning yellow fever vaccine responses in identical twins.

Sequenced sample: memory (CD45RO+) T cells sorted from blood. All receptors derive from a woman under 30 in good health.

The table lists this clonotype with a few counts. This rearrangement joins TRBV11-1 to TRBJ2-1, with 13 bases matching TRBD2. The V gene's germline CDR1 is SGHAT and CDR2 FQDESV (reference sequence). Losses at the gene ends were 5 bases for V and 3 bases for J; bases not matched to a gene: 13. CDR3 length: 19 residues. CDR3 bases: TGTGCCAGCAGCCTCGGGACTAGCGGGACAGGAGGGGTCTACAATGAGCAGTTCTTC. Protein sequence: CASSLGTSGTGGVYNEQFF.

This clonotype came up many times. The V and J genes are TRBV3-1 and TRBJ2-2; D call uncertain. This CDR3 has 14 residues. V was cut by 1 base and J by 6 bases, with 9 bases left in between. The V gene's germline CDR1 is LGHDT and CDR2 YNNKEL (reference sequence). CDR3 nucleotides: TGTGCCAGCAGCCAAGCGCTTCTCTCCGGGGAGCTGTTTTTT. Translation gives CASSQALLSGELFF.

As regards this clonotype: One end of the junction fails to match germline, which may point to a read error. The V call is TRBV7-8, the J call TRBJ1-4, with D possibly matching TRBD1 (5 bases). The V gene's germline CDR1 is SGHVS and CDR2 FQNEAQ. The CDR3 is 15 residues long. The chain's CDR3 is CAISPGGATNEKLFF. As DNA, the CDR3 is TGTGCCATCAGCCCTGGGGGTGCAACTAATGAAAAACTGTTTTTT.

A note on this clonotype: At one end, the junction sequence differs from germline, possibly due to a read error. This chain uses TRBV7-2 with TRBJ2-6; the D gene could be TRBD1 or TRBD2 (5 bases each). The CDR3 runs 15 residues. From germline, CDR1 is SGHTA and CDR2 FQGNSA. CDR3 sequence: CASSWGTVGAKVLTF. CDR3 in DNA: TGTGCCAGCAGCTGGGGGACGGTCGGGGCCAAAGTCCTGACTTTC.

This clonotype showed up just a few times. The chain employs TRBV5-1 and TRBJ2-2; perhaps TRBD1 as D (5 bases). Germline assignment: CDR1 SGHRS and CDR2 YFSETQ. The CDR3 is 15 residues long. The germline V and J ends were trimmed by 7 bases and 1 base, with 14 bases remaining between them. CDR3 protein: CASGAAGQNTGELFF. CDR3 DNA sequence: TGCGCCAGCGGTGCGGCAGGGCAGAACACCGGGGAGCTGTTTTTT. Full variable domain (rest looked up from reference TRBV5-1 and TRBJ2-2): KAGVTQTPRYLIKTRGQQVTLSCSPISGHRSVSWYQQTPGQGLQFLFEYFSETQRNKGNFPGRFSGRQFSNSRSEMNVSTLELGDSALYLCASGAAGQNTGELFFGEGSRLTVL.

This clonotype was observed many times. The chain employs TRBV28 and TRBJ1-2, with 8 bases fitting TRBD1. Germline V gene sequence: CDR1 MDHEN, CDR2 SYDVKM. V lost 6 bases and J lost 14; bases outside the gene matches: 8. The CDR3 spans 11 residues. The DNA of the CDR3 is TGTGCCAGCAGCCGACGGACAGGGTTGACCTTC. Protein product: CASSRRTGLTF.

This clonotype has a handful of counts. This sequence joins TRBV6-5 and TRBJ2-7, with TRBD1 as a possible D gene (6 bases). CDR1 MNHEY and CDR2 SVGAGI come from the germline V gene. The CDR3 totals 15 residues. Deletions cut 4 bases from V and 1 base from J, with 14 bases between. CDR3 region: CASSSPTRGSYEQYV. In nucleotides, the CDR3 is TGTGCCAGCAGTTCCCCCACCAGGGGATCCTACGAGCAGTACGTC.

This clonotype was picked up many times. The chain employs TRBV6-4 and TRBJ2-6; D call uncertain. Germline V gives CDR1 MRHNA, CDR2 SNTAGT. Trimming pared 3 bases from V and 0 bases from J, leaving 6 bases between. The CDR3 sequence is 15 residues long. This CDR3 is CASSESGSGANVLTF. CDR3 sequence (DNA): TGTGCCAGCAGTGAATCTGGCTCTGGGGCCAACGTCCTGACTTTC.

This clonotype was seen at least ten times. The chain carries TRBV10-3 and TRBJ2-7; 7 bases map to TRBD2. The V and J ends lost 11 bases and 7 bases, in that order; junction bases with no gene match: 2. Germline CDR1 and CDR2: ENHRY and SYGVKD. CDR3 size: 9 residues. For the CDR3, the DNA is TGTGCCGGGGAGGGGGAGCAGTACTTC. Its protein product is CAGEGEQYF.

This clonotype was counted between two and nine times. Here the CDR3 reads CSASSSGGNEQFF. The CDR3 region has the DNA TGCAGTGCTAGTTCCAGCGGTGGGAATGAGCAGTTCTTC. V and J are TRBV20-1 and TRBJ2-1; a possible D gene is TRBD2 (5 bases). This CDR3 spans 13 amino acids. CDR1 and CDR2 from the germline V gene are DFQATT and SNEGSKA (reference sequence). V was clipped by 3 bases and J by 7 bases, with 13 bases between them.

This clonotype was seen only a few times. V and J are TRBV4-1 and TRBJ2-2; 8 positions match TRBD2. CDR1 and CDR2 (germline): MGHRA, YSYEKL. The CDR3 extends over 18 amino acids. The junction had 11 bases not matched to a gene; V was cut back by 4 bases and J by 1 base. The CDR3 region has the DNA TGCGCCAGCAGCCCATATTCTCCAACTAGCGGGAACACCGGGGAGCTGTTTTTT. This gives the protein CASSPYSPTSGNTGELFF.

This clonotype was found many times. This sequence joins TRBV12-3 or TRBV12-4 and TRBJ1-5, with D tentatively TRBD1 (5 bases). V gave up 4 bases and J gave up 5 bases, with 9 bases separating them. The CDR3 extends over 13 amino acids. CDR3 in amino acids: CASSSGLYQPQHF. CDR3 nucleotide sequence: TGTGCCAGCAGTTCGGGACTCTATCAGCCCCAGCATTTT.

J is TRBJ2-7 and V is TRBV12-3 or TRBV12-4; 9 nucleotides agree with TRBD2. The trim removed 2 bases at V and 7 bases at J, leaving 6 bases unmatched. This CDR3 is built from 14 residues. The CDR3 here is CASSLSSGTKEQYF. The CDR3 DNA reads TGTGCCAGCAGTTTATCTAGCGGGACAAAGGAGCAGTACTTC.

This clonotype was detected many times. The chain joins TRBV4-1 to TRBJ2-7, with D possibly being TRBD2 (5 bases). CDR1 MGHRA and CDR2 YSYEKL come from the germline V gene. V was clipped by 1 base and J by 2 bases, with 18 bases between them. The CDR3 totals 17 residues. The CDR3 sequence: CASSQAWGTSAPYEQYV. CDR3 DNA: TGCGCCAGCAGCCAAGCCTGGGGAACTAGTGCGCCCTACGAGCAGTACGTC.

Of note for this clonotype: A much larger clone sits a single nucleotide away, making a read error possible. The chain combines TRBV6-1 with TRBJ2-2; 8 nucleotides align to TRBD2. The length of the CDR3 is 14 residues. Per the germline V gene, CDR1 is MNHNS and CDR2 is SASEGT. The DNA for the CDR3 is TGTGCCAGCAGTGGGACTAGCTACACCAGGGAGCTGTTTTTT. Protein sequence: CASSGTSYTRELFF.

The chain carries TRBV19 and TRBJ1-5; 9 positions match TRBD1. Germline-derived CDR1 and CDR2 are LNHDA and SQIVND (reference sequence). Losses at the gene ends were 6 bases for V and 2 bases for J; bases not matched to a gene: 14. The CDR3 length is 18 residues. As DNA, the CDR3 is TGTGCCAGTAGGCCCCTGGGGACAGGGACTAATCGCAATCAGCCCCAGCATTTT. Its translation: CASRPLGTGTNRNQPQHF.

At least ten counts were recorded for this clonotype. J is TRBJ2-1 and V is TRBV20-1; D unclear. Deletions cut 2 bases from V and 2 bases from J, with 7 bases between. CDR1 and CDR2 from the germline V gene are DFQATT and SNEGSKA (reference sequence). This CDR3 is 13 amino acids long. DNA of the CDR3: TGCAGTGCTAGACGCGTCGCCTACAATGAGCAGTTCTTC. Its translation is CSARRVAYNEQFF.

Ten or more counts support this clonotype. This rearrangement joins TRBV4-1 to TRBJ2-5; D not resolved. Trimming took off 5 bases at V and 4 bases at J, with 20 bases between the two ends. Germline lookup yields CDR1 MGHRA and CDR2 YSYEKL. CDR3 length equals 16 residues. The CDR3 nucleotides are TGCGCCAGCAGCGGAGATGGTTACTACCTTGGAGAGACCCAGTACTTC. Protein sequence: CASSGDGYYLGETQYF.

This clonotype was seen only a few times. This chain joins TRBV20-1 and TRBJ1-2; D is undetermined. This CDR3 has 14 residues. Germline CDR1 and CDR2: DFQATT and SNEGSKA (reference sequence). Trimming shortened V by 6 bases and J by 0 bases, and 14 bases separated the two germline ends. The CDR3 is CSARPAASNYGYTF. In DNA form, the CDR3 reads TGCAGTGCGAGGCCTGCAGCCTCTAACTATGGCTACACCTTC.

This clonotype was detected many times. V is TRBV29-1 and J is TRBJ2-5, with 7 nucleotides matching TRBD2. Germline loops: CDR1 SQVTM, CDR2 ANQGSEA. Unmatched junction bases numbered 9, after V lost 3 bases and J lost 5 bases. The CDR3 totals 14 residues. This CDR3 reads CSVDHVGGMETQYF. The CDR3 DNA reads TGCAGCGTTGATCACGTGGGGGGGATGGAGACCCAGTACTTC.

This clonotype was detected once. Just one base apart from a much larger clone, this may be a read error. This rearrangement joins TRBV20-1 to TRBJ2-7; 7 nucleotides match TRBD2. Trimming at V came to 3 bases and at J to 4 bases, leaving 6 bases not matched to a gene. Germline-derived CDR1 and CDR2 are DFQATT and SNEGSKA (reference sequence). This CDR3 comprises 13 residues. CDR3 sequence: CSARGGGEYEQYF. Written as DNA, the CDR3 is TGCAGTGCTAGGGGCGGGGGAGAATACGAGCAGTACTTC.

The chain combines TRBV21-1 with TRBJ2-7. TRBV21-1 is given as a pseudogene. The CDR3 totals 13 residues. CDR3 residues: CASSKVHAYEQYF. The CDR3 DNA is TGTGCCAGCAGCAAGGTCCACGCCTACGAGCAGTACTTC.

This clonotype occurred many times. The gene calls are TRBV20-1 and TRBJ2-1, with 9 bases that match TRBD1. Germline V lookup: CDR1 DFQATT, CDR2 SNEGSKA (reference sequence). The V gene end was trimmed by 1 base and the J gene end by 6 bases; junction bases not matched to a gene: 7. There are 15 residues in the CDR3. The DNA for the CDR3 is TGCAGTGCTAGAGGACCGGGACAGGGTTTCAATGAGCAGTTCTTC. It codes for CSARGPGQGFNEQFF.